Following are 3 T cell receptor beta chains from one sample sequenced in a study of T cells in Graves' hyperthyroidism and ophthalmopathy. Researchers took RNA transcripts and amplified the TCR beta CDR3 regions from them. Researchers ran a first-round RT-PCR on the TCR CDR3 using the HTBI primer set. TCRdb analysed the multiplex PCR reads with MiXCR anew, one entry per CDR3 protein. The sample shows some 650,000 distinct CDR3 sequences, more than 15% of them seen only once. The specimen was blood. The receptors come from a woman aged 40 to 49 with Graves' ophthalmopathy.

This clonotype was detected ten times or more. The chain joins TRBV5-1 to TRBJ2-1, with a possible D match to TRBD1 (5 bases). The V gene's germline CDR1 is SGHRS and CDR2 YFSETQ. The CDR3 length is 16 residues. Trimming removed 0 bases from V and 6 bases from J, with 16 bases in between. CDR3 nucleotide sequence: TGCGCCAGCAGCTTGGGGGGCTCGGGTACCCCCAATGAGCAGTTCTTC. This encodes CASSLGGSGTPNEQFF.

In its sample, this clonotype was seen a few times. The chain combines TRBV6-1 with TRBJ2-3, with D uncertain. The length of the CDR3 is 13 residues. Germline CDR1 reads MNHNS; CDR2 reads SASEGT. Trimming removed 6 bases from V and 4 bases from J, with 11 bases in between. CDR3 protein: CASSRSKPDTQYF. CDR3 coding DNA: TGTGCCAGCAGCAGATCAAAGCCAGATACGCAGTATTTT.

This clonotype came up many times. CDR3 bases: TGTGCCAGCAAAATACTAGCGGTCAATGAGCAGTTCTTC. This translates into CASKILAVNEQFF. The gene calls are TRBV2 and TRBJ2-1, with TRBD2 matching 8 bases. This CDR3 region has 13 residues. V shed 7 bases, J shed 6 bases, and the junction held 5 bases outside the gene matches. Germline V gene sequence: CDR1 SNHLY, CDR2 FYNNEI.